The present TCR beta chain was sequenced within a study of blood T cell repertoires in COVID-19. Turning to the study itself: Acute and convalescent COVID-19 specimens originated in the United States, Italy and Spain.

In the original workflow: The assay estimated nucleated cells by amplifying reference gene primers. TCRdb's copy holds only in-frame clones and misses some; the assay was immunoSEQ multiplex PCR. V and J calls and clone size are as listed in that table; D and trimming were resolved from the DNA. Of tens of thousands of clones in the sample, around nine tenths are singletons; the top ten hold approximately 4%. One Seattle source followed patients from active infection through their disease course. Germline V lookup: CDR1 LNHDA, CDR2 SQIVND (reference sequence). The ends were cut back, 7 bases at V and 7 bases at J, with 22 bases in the middle. There are 15 residues in the CDR3.

This chain links TRBV19 with TRBJ1-2; tentatively, D is TRBD1 (6 bases). This receptor was taken from a middle-aged man with COVID-19, enrolled during active disease. Sequenced material: peripheral blood. Here the CDR3 reads CASTTGTLPQGGYTF. In DNA, the CDR3 is TGTGCCAGTACCACCGGGACACTTCCTCAAGGTGGCTACACCTTC.